The 17 T cell receptor beta chains below were found in one sample sequenced in a study of blood T cell repertoires in COVID-19. The assay was immunoSEQ multiplex PCR, and TCRdb's table has in-frame clones only and misses some. The sample includes over 60,000 clones, nearly 90% of them seen just once. The sample was peripheral blood. Receptor source: a man between 65 and 85 years old with active or convalescent COVID-19.

The chain joins TRBV28 to TRBJ1-2; D call uncertain. CDR1 and CDR2 (germline): MDHEN, SYDVKM. V was shortened by 6 bases and J by 4 bases, with 12 bases between the two germline ends. The CDR3 has 13 residues. For the CDR3, the DNA is TGTGCCAGCAGCCTGGGCAAAACCTATGGCTACACCTTC. Its protein is CASSLGKTYGYTF.

This clone was detected a few times. This rearrangement joins TRBV19 to TRBJ1-5; TRBD1 might be the D (5 bases). The CDR3 runs 15 residues. Germline assignment: CDR1 LNHDA and CDR2 SQIVND (reference sequence). V lost 7 bases to trimming and J lost 1 base, with 14 bases between them. CDR3 sequence: CASTQARGSNQPQHF. The DNA for the CDR3 is TGTGCCAGTACCCAAGCGCGGGGGAGCAATCAGCCCCAGCATTTT.

The chain combines TRBV28 with TRBJ2-3, with 9 bases matching TRBD1. There are 14 residues in the CDR3. Trimming took 8 bases from V and 5 from J; bases not matched to a gene: 8. Germline V gives CDR1 MDHEN, CDR2 SYDVKM. In DNA form, the CDR3 reads TGTGCCAGCTACGGGACAGGGTATTTAGATACGCAGTATTTT. Protein: CASYGTGYLDTQYF.

V gene TRBV3-1 (or the pseudogene TRBV3-2) combines with J gene TRBJ2-6, with TRBD1 matching 9 bases. The J segment lost 5 bases and the V segment lost 4 bases, leaving 12 bases of the junction unmatched. The CDR3 is 18 residues long. Germline values: CDR1 LGHDT, CDR2 YNNKEL (reference sequence). CDR3 coding DNA: TGTGCCAGCAGCCCCCAGCCCGGGACAGGGATCAGGGCCAACGTCCTGACTTTC. As protein: CASSPQPGTGIRANVLTF.

The chain combines TRBV29-1 with TRBJ2-3; D possibly corresponds to TRBD2 (5 bases). From germline, CDR1 is SQVTM and CDR2 ANQGSEA. V was clipped by 5 bases and J by 2 bases, with 8 bases between them. This CDR3 has 12 residues. This CDR3 reads CSVYGVTDTQYF. The CDR3 nucleotides are TGCAGCGTTTACGGGGTCACAGATACGCAGTATTTT.

The chain employs TRBV5-4 and TRBJ2-3, with 8 positions matching TRBD2. Germline CDR1 SGHNT, CDR2 YYREEE (reference sequence). The CDR3 is 15 residues long. V lost 2 bases, J lost 3 bases, and 5 bases stayed unmatched. CDR3 nucleotide sequence: TGTGCCAGCAGCTTTCCCGTAGCGGGGACAGATACGCAGTATTTT. It yields the protein CASSFPVAGTDTQYF.

The chain recombines TRBV7-9 with TRBJ2-5; the match to TRBD2 covers 14 bases. CDR1 and CDR2 (germline): SEHNR, FQNEAQ (reference sequence). CDR3 length: 16 amino acids. V lost 4 bases and J lost 5; bases outside the gene matches: 6. The CDR3 DNA is TGTGCCAGCAGCTCAGGGACTAGCGGGAGAGGGGAGACCCAGTACTTC. It encodes CASSSGTSGRGETQYF.

V usage is TRBV5-1 and J usage is TRBJ2-1; tentative D call: TRBD2 (6 bases). The V and J ends lost 5 bases and 2 bases respectively, with 14 bases between them. This CDR3 has 15 residues. Per the germline V gene, CDR1 is SGHRS and CDR2 is YFSETQ. The chain's CDR3 is CASRVGVAAYNEQFF. The CDR3 DNA reads TGCGCCAGCAGGGTGGGAGTAGCGGCCTACAATGAGCAGTTCTTC.

The CDR3 bases are TGTGCCAGCAGCTCCGGACTAGCGACCACAGATACGCAGTATTTT. As protein: CASSSGLATTDTQYF. The rearrangement links TRBV6-5 to TRBJ2-3; TRBD2 matches at 9 bases. Trimming cost V 6 bases and J 2 bases; bases outside gene matches: 6. CDR1 MNHEY and CDR2 SVGAGI come from the germline V gene. This CDR3 spans 15 amino acids.

The V and J genes are TRBV5-4 and TRBJ2-2; D is perhaps TRBD1 (6 bases). The CDR3 has 14 amino acids. CDR1 and CDR2 from the germline V gene are SGHNT and YYREEE (reference sequence). The germline V and J ends were trimmed by 0 bases and 6 bases, with 9 bases remaining between them. In nucleotides, the CDR3 is TGTGCCAGCAGCTTGGGTACAGGGCCCGGGGAGCTGTTTTTT. The encoded protein is CASSLGTGPGELFF.

The rearrangement uses TRBV2 and TRBJ1-5; a weak D match, TRBD1 (6 bases). Germline CDR1 is SNHLY and CDR2 is FYNNEI. This CDR3 spans 17 amino acids. The germline V and J ends were trimmed by 4 bases and 2 bases, with 18 bases remaining between them. The CDR3 DNA sequence: TGTGCCAGCAGTGTGTCTCCAGGGGCGCTGGGCAATCAGCCCCAGCATTTT. It yields the protein CASSVSPGALGNQPQHF. Filled out from reference TRBV2 and TRBJ1-5, the complete variable domain reads EPEVTQTPSHQVTQMGQEVILRCVPISNHLYFYWYRQILGQKVEFLVSFYNNEISEKSEIFDDQFSVERPDGSNFTLKIRSTKLEDSAMYFCASSVSPGALGNQPQHFGDGTRLSIL.

The rearrangement links TRBV6-1 to TRBJ1-5; D not certain. The CDR3 runs 13 residues. Germline CDR1 MNHNS, CDR2 SASEGT. Trimming stripped 1 base from V and 4 bases from J, with 5 bases between. The CDR3 sequence is CASSEVLNQPQHF. CDR3 sequence (DNA): TGTGCCAGCAGTGAAGTCCTAAATCAGCCCCAGCATTTT.

The rearrangement links TRBV3-1 (or the pseudogene TRBV3-2) to TRBJ1-5; 7 bases line up with TRBD1. The germline CDR1 and CDR2 sequences are LGHDT and YNNKEL (reference sequence). V gave up 6 bases and J gave up 5 bases; unmatched junction bases: 13. This CDR3 has 16 amino acids. The CDR3 DNA sequence: TGTGCCAGCAGTCCGACGGCACAGGGGTTCGATCAGCCCCAGCATTTT. Translating it yields CASSPTAQGFDQPQHF.

The V and J genes are TRBV5-4 and TRBJ2-7, with TRBD2 as a possible D gene (6 bases). Trimming removed 7 bases from V and 5 bases from J, with 28 bases in between. Germline V gene data show CDR1 as SGHNT and CDR2 as YYREEE (reference sequence). The CDR3 is made up of 17 amino acids. CDR3 nucleotides: TGTGCCAGCCAGCAGATTAAATCGCGGGGCCTCGACAACGAGCAGTACTTC. It codes for CASQQIKSRGLDNEQYF.

J is TRBJ2-1 and V is TRBV4-2, with 9 bases matching TRBD2. CDR1 LGHNA and CDR2 YNFKEQ come from the germline V gene. V lost 4 bases and J lost 5; bases outside the gene matches: 9. The CDR3 is 16 residues long. The CDR3 sequence: CASSLGRGGEDNEQFF. As DNA, the CDR3 is TGTGCCAGCAGCCTGGGGCGGGGGGGTGAGGACAATGAGCAGTTCTTC.

This chain links TRBV6-6 with TRBJ2-5, with 8 bases lining up with TRBD1. Trimming cost V 5 bases and J 5 bases; bases outside gene matches: 7. CDR1 MNHNY and CDR2 SVGAGI come from the germline V gene (reference sequence). The CDR3 spans 14 residues. The CDR3 coding sequence is TGTGCCAGCAGTCCCGGACAGGGCTGGGAGACCCAGTACTTC. This encodes CASSPGQGWETQYF.

The chain links TRBV6-2 or TRBV6-3 to TRBJ2-7; 9 nucleotides agree with TRBD2. The germline V gene has CDR1 MNHEY and CDR2 SVGEGT. The CDR3 has 15 amino acids. The trim removed 4 bases at V and 5 bases at J, leaving 9 bases unmatched. CDR3 loop: CASSSLAGGKDEQYF. CDR3 nucleotide sequence: TGTGCCAGCAGTTCCCTGGCGGGAGGGAAGGACGAGCAGTACTTC.